Listed below are T cell receptor beta chains from one sample, sequenced in a study of blood T cell repertoires in COVID-19. The repertoire was sequenced with immunoSEQ multiplex PCR; TCRdb's copy has only in-frame clones and lacks some. The repertoire has about 350,000 clones, around nine tenths of them found once; the top ten carry approximately 0.93%. Sequencing used PBMCs or T cells enriched from blood (not recorded which). These receptor sequences come from a woman aged 25 to 45 who had been exposed to COVID-19. The CDR3 runs from the conserved cysteine through the conserved F or W. D genes are given only for firm matches. For some rows the clone size is stated as once, few or many, or as a class when expanded; others skip it.

TRBV5-1,TRBJ2-5,17,once,TRBD2,TGCGCCAGCAGCTTGTTCTTCGGGCTAGCGGGAGAAGAGACCCAGTACTTC,CASSLFFGLAGEETQYF
TRBV7-3,TRBJ2-2,15,NA,NA,TGTGCCAGCAGCTCCTTGGACAGAGTATCCAGGGAGCTGTTTTTT,CASSSLDRVSRELFF
TRBV27,TRBJ1-2,12,NA,TRBD1,TGTGCCGCAAAGGACAGGGAAAATGGCTACACCTTC,CAAKDRENGYTF
TRBV7-9,TRBJ2-5,15,NA,TRBD2,TGTGCCAGCAGCCTAAGACTAGCGGGAGAGGAGACCCAGTACTTC,CASSLRLAGEETQYF
TRBV27,TRBJ2-7,13,few,NA,TGTGCCAGCAGTTTAGAGAGCTCCTACGAGCAGTACTTC,CASSLESSYEQYF
TRBV6-5,TRBJ2-3,15,NA,TRBD2,TGTGCCAGCAAGGAGTTCGGCGGGAGTACAGATACGCAGTATTTT,CASKEFGGSTDTQYF
TRBV28,TRBJ2-6,17,NA,TRBD1,TGTGCCAGCAGTCCCACAGGGGGCGGTACCGGGGCCAACGTCCTGACTTTC,CASSPTGGGTGANVLTF
TRBV7-9,TRBJ1-5,13,NA,TRBD1,TGTGCCAGTGGACAGGGGGGCGGACAGCCCCAGCATTTT,CASGQGGGQPQHF
TRBV5-1,TRBJ1-1,14,NA,TRBD1,TGCGCCAGCACCCCGGGACAGGGGAACACTGAAGCTTTCTTT,CASTPGQGNTEAFF
TRBV19,TRBJ1-2,16,few,TRBD1,TGTGCCAGTAACCCGACAGGGGCCGCGAAATTTTATGGCTACACCTTC,CASNPTGAAKFYGYTF
TRBV5-4,TRBJ1-3,17,NA,TRBD1,TGTGCCAGCAGTATCGGGGGGGGACAGCGCCCTGGAAACACCATATATTTT,CASSIGGGQRPGNTIYF
TRBV11-2,TRBJ1-2,16,NA,NA,TGTGCCAGCAGCTCCCGACAGGATGGGTCCCTCTATGGCTACACCTTC,CASSSRQDGSLYGYTF
TRBV29-1,TRBJ2-1,12,NA,TRBD1,TGCAGCGTTAAAAGACAGGGAGTCGAGCAGTTCTTC,CSVKRQGVEQFF
TRBV2,TRBJ2-3,13,NA,NA,TGTGCCAGCATGGCGGGATGGGCAGATACGCAGTATTTT,CASMAGWADTQYF
TRBV5-8,TRBJ2-7,17,NA,NA,TGTGCCAGCAGCTTGGCCCGAGGAGGGCCAACGTCCTACGAGCAGTACTTC,CASSLARGGPTSYEQYF
TRBV27,TRBJ1-1,17,NA,TRBD1,TGTGCCAGCAGTTTGGGGACAGGCCTCAACCTGAACACTGAAGCTTTCTTT,CASSLGTGLNLNTEAFF
TRBV20-1,TRBJ2-7,11,NA,TRBD2,TGCAGTGCGGGACTAAGCTACGAGCAGTACTTC,CSAGLSYEQYF